This TCR beta chain appears in the sequencing data of a study of immune characterization of retroperitoneal liposarcoma. Germline V lookup: CDR1 SGHDN, CDR2 FVKESK. This CDR3 is 17 amino acids long. From the PCR reads, TCRdb called clonotypes with MiXCR, one entry per CDR3 protein. The sample comprises about 3,200 distinct CDR3 sequences, roughly 42% of which are singletons, and 40% rests with the top ten. The TCR was taken from a male donor with retroperitoneal liposarcoma. Sequencing input: tumor tissue. This rearrangement joins TRBV14 to TRBJ2-5, with 9 positions matching TRBD1. The J call could be wrong; TRBJ2-7 is a better fit for the DNA end. CDR3 coding DNA: TGTGCCAGCAGCCTGCCGGGACAGGGAAACCCCCCCTACGAGCAGTACTTC. Protein: CASSLPGQGNPPYEQYF.